The source of this T cell receptor beta chain is a study of T cell changes during pregnancy in multiple sclerosis. Trimming removed 6 bases at V and 4 bases at J, with 7 bases between. The CDR3 is 12 residues long. The germline gives CDR1 MGHDK, CDR2 SYGVNS. Libraries were prepared by immunoSEQ multiplex PCR; TCRdb keeps only in-frame clonotypes and omits some of them. The data show tens of thousands of clones, about nine tenths seen once. This material consisted of peripheral blood, taken after pregnancy. This TCR came from a female donor in good health, enrolled as a control in a pregnancy study. The chain links TRBV25-1 to TRBJ1-3; D gene uncertain. CDR3 amino acids: CASRSLGNTIYF. The CDR3 DNA reads TGTGCCAGCAGGTCTCTAGGAAACACCATATATTTT.